The clone carrying this T cell receptor (beta chain) was recorded many times. Its antigen remains unknown. The data were taken from a study of T cells in Graves' hyperthyroidism and ophthalmopathy. The study's findings and limits: Separation of ophthalmopathy from stable hyperthyroidism was achieved by a 13 V-J model.

Each diagnosis drew on symptoms, thyroxine, TRAb, thyroid ultrasound and orbital computed tomography findings. RNA transcripts provided the source from which TCR beta CDR3 regions were amplified. HTBI primers were used for first-round RT-PCR of the TCR CDR3. TCRdb reanalysed the multiplex PCR reads using MiXCR and keeps one entry per CDR3 protein. The profile shows fewer than 500,000 distinct CDR3 sequences, 13% of them singletons. Looked up from germline, CDR1 is DFQATT and CDR2 is SNEGSKA (reference sequence). CDR3 size: 15 residues. V was clipped by 2 bases and J by 1 base; unmatched bases: 4. The sample taken for sequencing was blood. This sequence originates from a man aged 25 to 40 with Graves' hyperthyroidism that later progressed to Graves' ophthalmopathy. The chain joins TRBV20-1 to TRBJ2-3, with 9 bases lining up with TRBD2. This CDR3 is CSARLAGTGTDTQYF. The CDR3 DNA sequence: TGCAGTGCTAGACTAGCGGGGACCGGCACAGATACGCAGTATTTT.